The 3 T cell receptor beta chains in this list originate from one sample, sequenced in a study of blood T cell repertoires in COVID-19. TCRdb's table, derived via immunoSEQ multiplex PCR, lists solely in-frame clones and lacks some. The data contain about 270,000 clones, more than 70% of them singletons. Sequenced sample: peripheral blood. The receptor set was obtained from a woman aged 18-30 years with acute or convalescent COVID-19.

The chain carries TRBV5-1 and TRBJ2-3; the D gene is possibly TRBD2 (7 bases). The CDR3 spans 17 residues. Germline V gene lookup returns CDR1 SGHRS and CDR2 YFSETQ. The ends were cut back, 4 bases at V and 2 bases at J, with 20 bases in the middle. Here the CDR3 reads CASSDKGGLLPTDTQYF. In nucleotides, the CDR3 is TGCGCCAGCAGCGACAAGGGGGGACTACTGCCCACAGATACGCAGTATTTT.

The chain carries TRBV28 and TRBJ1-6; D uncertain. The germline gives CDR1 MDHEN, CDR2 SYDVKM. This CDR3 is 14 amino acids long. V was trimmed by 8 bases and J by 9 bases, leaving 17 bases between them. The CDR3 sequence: CASGGLSIGSPLHF. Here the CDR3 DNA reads TGTGCCAGCGGAGGCCTTTCCATAGGTTCACCCCTCCACTTT. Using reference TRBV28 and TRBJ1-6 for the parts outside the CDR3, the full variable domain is DVKVTQSSRYLVKRTGEKVFLECVQDMDHENMFWYRQDPGLGLRLIYFSYDVKMKEKGDIPEGYSVSREKKERFSLILESASTNQTSMYLCASGGLSIGSPLHFGNGTRLTVT.

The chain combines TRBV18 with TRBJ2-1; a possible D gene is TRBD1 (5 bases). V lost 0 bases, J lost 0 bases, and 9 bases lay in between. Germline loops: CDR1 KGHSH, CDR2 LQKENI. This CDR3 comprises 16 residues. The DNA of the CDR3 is TGTGCCAGCTCACCACCAGGGGTGAGCTCCTACAATGAGCAGTTCTTC. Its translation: CASSPPGVSSYNEQFF.